This T cell receptor beta chain emerged from a study of post-analysis software for immune sequencing data. Remarks on this clonotype: The antigen is unknown.

Trimming took 5 bases from V and 1 from J; bases not matched to a gene: 9. Germline CDR1 and CDR2: DFQATT and SNEGSKA (reference sequence). The CDR3 loop spans 15 amino acids. The library was made from cDNA and included unique molecular identifiers. Some 500,000 cDNA molecules were obtained per 1 to 10 million input T cells. TCRdb analysed the PCR reads with MiXCR anew, one entry per CDR3 protein. The repertoire holds about 810,000 distinct CDR3 sequences, with around 50% as singletons. Study observations and caveats: Five TRBV segments, including TRBV5-6, TRBV5-1 and TRBV20-1, were more frequent in patients than controls. When compared against controls, multiple sclerosis patients showed significantly lower normalized Chao1 diversity. Co-batched samples clustered tightly together by F measure.

This clonotype was obtained from a girl between 10 and 17 years old with multiple sclerosis. The V gene is TRBV20-1, the J gene TRBJ2-7; TRBD1 aligns across 9 bases. The sequenced material came from blood. CDR3 nucleotides: TGCAGTGCTCCTAAACCGGACAGGGGATCCTACGAGCAGTACTTC. Its protein product is CSAPKPDRGSYEQYF.